These 14 T cell receptor beta chains were all obtained from the same sample, sequenced in a study of regulatory T cells in long-lasting Graves disease. With iRepertoire HTBI primers and Arm-PCR of CDR3 regions, TCR beta libraries were built. TCRdb re-called the multiplex PCR reads with MiXCR, one entry per CDR3 protein. The data contain about 540,000 distinct CDR3 sequences, approximately 13% of them singletons. The time point is: newly diagnosed GD, antithyroid drugs for less than 3 months. PBMC-extracted RNA yielded the TCR library. The same sample was also used in a study of T cells in Graves' hyperthyroidism and ophthalmopathy.

This specimen consisted of peripheral blood mononuclear cells (PBMCs), obtained at new diagnosis, from a patient treated with antithyroid drugs. All receptors come from a man aged 30-40 years with Graves disease.

Many counts were recorded for this clonotype. CDR3: CSAGKGGSTDTQYF. In DNA form, the CDR3 reads TGCAGTGCTGGGAAGGGAGGGAGCACAGATACGCAGTATTTT. This chain connects TRBV20-1 to TRBJ2-3; 7 nucleotides line up with TRBD2. Per germline, CDR1 DFQATT and CDR2 SNEGSKA (reference sequence). CDR3 length: 14 amino acids. J was trimmed by 0 bases and V by 5 bases; bases with no gene match: 5.

This clonotype was detected many times. The rearrangement links TRBV2 to TRBJ2-7; TRBD2 matches at 14 bases. J gave up 3 bases and V 9 bases, and 1 base lay outside the gene matches. This CDR3 has 13 amino acids. Germline CDR1 reads SNHLY; CDR2 reads FYNNEI. The CDR3 DNA reads TGTGCCAGTGGGACTAGCGGGAGCTACGAGCAGTACTTC. Protein product: CASGTSGSYEQYF.

CDR3 sequence: CASSHLGDYEQYF. The DNA of the CDR3 is TGTGCCAGTAGTCACCTAGGGGACTACGAGCAGTACTTC. The V gene is TRBV19, the J gene TRBJ2-7; D is perhaps TRBD1 (5 bases). This CDR3 has 13 residues. V dropped 5 bases and J dropped 3 bases, with 11 bases sitting between them. Germline V gene sequence: CDR1 LNHDA, CDR2 SQIVND (reference sequence).

This clonotype was recorded many times. The V gene is TRBV6-1, the J gene TRBJ1-4; D unresolved. CDR3 size: 12 residues. The V and J ends lost 7 bases and 10 bases respectively, with 13 bases between them. Germline V gene data show CDR1 as MNHNS and CDR2 as SASEGT. CDR3 DNA sequence: TGTGCCAGCACCCAGGAGAACGCAAAACTGTTTTTT. It is translated as CASTQENAKLFF.

This clonotype was seen at least ten times. This chain uses TRBV20-1 with TRBJ2-1; D gene ambiguous. Germline-derived CDR1 and CDR2 are DFQATT and SNEGSKA (reference sequence). CDR3 length: 10 residues. V was pared by 5 bases and J by 10 bases, with 9 bases between. The CDR3 reads CSAGPREQFF. CDR3 in DNA: TGCAGTGCTGGCCCTCGGGAGCAGTTCTTC.

V and J are TRBV3-1 and TRBJ2-5; D unresolved. V was clipped by 3 bases and J by 2 bases, with 7 bases between them. The CDR3 totals 13 residues. In germline, CDR1 is LGHDT, CDR2 YNNKEL (reference sequence). CDR3 amino acids: CASSQFGQETQYF. DNA of the CDR3: TGTGCCAGCAGCCAGTTCGGGCAAGAGACCCAGTACTTC.

The chain is built from TRBV7-3 and TRBJ2-7; D gene unclear. V was cut by 0 bases and J by 3 bases, with 9 bases left in between. CDR1 and CDR2 (germline): SGHTA, FQGTGA. The CDR3 runs to 14 residues. CDR3 amino acids: CASSLTGTHYEQYF. CDR3 coding DNA: TGTGCCAGCAGCTTAACTGGAACCCACTACGAGCAGTACTTC.

This clonotype was observed many times. A junction end diverges from the germline sequence, so it may reflect a read error. The rearrangement links TRBV5-1 to TRBJ2-2, with a possible D match to TRBD1 (5 bases). CDR3 size: 12 residues. Germline assignment: CDR1 SGHRS and CDR2 YFSETQ. The CDR3 loop is CASTRDTGELFF. The CDR3 bases are TGTGCCAGCACCAGGGACACCGGGGAGCTGTTTTTT.

The genes are TRBV28 and TRBJ1-5; a possible D gene is TRBD1 (6 bases). V lost 7 bases to trimming and J lost 6 bases, with 31 bases between them. Germline V lookup: CDR1 MDHEN, CDR2 SYDVKM. The CDR3 length is 19 residues. The CDR3 region is CASKAQSLAGGRIVQPQHF. CDR3 DNA: TGTGCCAGCAAGGCACAGAGCTTGGCCGGGGGGCGAATTGTTCAGCCCCAGCATTTT. Looking up the rest from reference TRBV28 and TRBJ1-5 gives the full variable domain: DVKVTQSSRYLVKRTGEKVFLECVQDMDHENMFWYRQDPGLGLRLIYFSYDVKMKEKGDIPEGYSVSREKKERFSLILESASTNQTSMYLCASKAQSLAGGRIVQPQHFGDGTRLSIL.

This clonotype was counted at least ten times. The V gene is TRBV27, the J gene TRBJ2-7; possible D gene TRBD2, 6 bases. This CDR3 has 13 amino acids. The V end was cut by 7 bases, the J end by 1 base, with 11 bases between. The V gene's germline CDR1 is MNHEY and CDR2 SMNVEV (reference sequence). The CDR3 nucleotides read TGTGCCAGCACATCTCGGGAGTCCTACGAGCAGTACTTC. Its translation is CASTSRESYEQYF.

This clonotype was counted many times. The chain employs TRBV2 and TRBJ2-5; perhaps TRBD1 as D (5 bases). The CDR3 totals 16 residues. V was cut by 3 bases and J by 1 base, with 15 bases left in between. Germline CDR1 reads SNHLY; CDR2 reads FYNNEI. The CDR3 spells CASSDGPGRIQETQYF. The CDR3 nucleotides are TGTGCCAGCAGTGATGGGCCAGGGCGCATCCAAGAGACCCAGTACTTC.

This chain's CDR3 is CASKVGRYTEAFF. DNA for the CDR3: TGCGCCAGCAAGGTCGGCCGGTACACTGAAGCTTTCTTT. The chain joins TRBV10-1 to TRBJ1-1, with no clear D. The CDR3 extends over 13 amino acids. The germline V gene has CDR1 WNHNN and CDR2 SYGVQD (reference sequence). The V end lost 7 bases, the J end lost 3 bases, and 12 bases lay between the germline ends.

This clonotype was seen only a few times. The genes are TRBV20-1 and TRBJ2-3; 11 positions agree with TRBD2. Germline V gene sequence: CDR1 DFQATT, CDR2 SNEGSKA (reference sequence). The trim removed 4 bases at V and 6 bases at J, leaving 6 bases unmatched. The CDR3 extends over 14 amino acids. The CDR3 sequence is CSANSGRAPDTQYF. In nucleotides, the CDR3 is TGCAGTGCTAATAGCGGGAGGGCCCCTGATACGCAGTATTTT.

J is TRBJ2-5 and V is TRBV24-1; D unclear. The J call is uncertain, as TRBJ2-7 better fits the DNA end. The length of the CDR3 is 14 residues. Germline V CDR1 and CDR2: KGHDR, SFDVKD. The CDR3 DNA reads as TGTGCCACCAGTGATTTGCGCCCGACGGACGAGCAGTACTTC. As protein: CATSDLRPTDEQYF.